This T cell receptor (beta chain) was observed in a study of CD8 T cells in Susac syndrome. Random hexamers were used to reverse transcribe about 0.45 to 1 ug of RNA. It was immunoSEQ multiplex PCR that amplified TCR beta CDR3 across 54 Vbeta and 13 Jbeta. TCRdb reprocessed the immunoSEQ multiplex PCR reads with MiXCR, giving one entry per CDR3 protein. The sample contains some 200,000 distinct CDR3 sequences, roughly 96% of which appear only once. The CDR3 sequence is 14 residues long. V shed 2 bases, J shed 4 bases, and the junction held 4 bases outside the gene matches. Per the germline V gene, CDR1 is SEHNR and CDR2 is FQNEAQ (reference sequence).

This chain connects TRBV7-9 to TRBJ2-5, with TRBD1 matching over 7 bases. The TCR originated in a human donor with multiple sclerosis. Sequenced input: CD4+ T cells from PBMCs. Here the CDR3 DNA reads TGTGCCAGCAGCTTATCGACAGGGACAGAGACCCAGTACTTC. Its protein product is CASSLSTGTETQYF. Full variable domain (remainder filled in from reference TRBV7-9 and TRBJ2-5): DTGVSQNPRHKITKRGQNVTFRCDPISEHNRLYWYRQTLGQGPEFLTYFQNEAQLEKSRLLSDRFSAERPKGSFSTLEIQRTEQGDSAMYLCASSLSTGTETQYFGPGTRLLVL.